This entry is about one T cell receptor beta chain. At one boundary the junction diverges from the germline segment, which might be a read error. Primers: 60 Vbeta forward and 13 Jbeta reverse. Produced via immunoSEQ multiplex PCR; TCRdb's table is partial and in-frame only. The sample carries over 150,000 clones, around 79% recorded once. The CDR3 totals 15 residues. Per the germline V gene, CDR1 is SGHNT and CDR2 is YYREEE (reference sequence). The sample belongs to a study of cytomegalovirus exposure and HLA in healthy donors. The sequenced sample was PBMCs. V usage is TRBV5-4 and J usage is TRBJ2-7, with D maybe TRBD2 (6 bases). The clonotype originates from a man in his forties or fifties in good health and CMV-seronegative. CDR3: CAGSLGGEVYDEQYF. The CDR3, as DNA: TGTGCCGGCAGCTTGGGCGGGGAGGTTTACGACGAGCAGTACTTC.